The present TCR beta chain was sequenced within a study of T cell responses to AZD1222 COVID-19 vaccine. Study-level findings and limits: Spike-wide coverage was observed for vaccine-associated CD4 TCRs, with dominant responses at 160-218 and 743-854. Unmutated variant regions are reportedly the target of nearly half of TCRs that are spike-specific.

Sequenced by immunoSEQ multiplex PCR; TCRdb stores in-frame clones only, minus some. This table holds under 150,000 clones, approximately 88% found once. In the case of this clone: Antigen: not known.

The sequences come from peripheral blood, collected 28 days after the second AZD1222 dose. The sequence came from an adult who received the AZD1222 COVID-19 vaccine.

The CDR3 bases are TGTGCCAGCAGCTTATCCGGGGGCTCTAATGAAAAACTGTTTTTT. Translation gives CASSLSGGSNEKLFF. The chain combines TRBV11-2 with TRBJ1-4; TRBD1 is a possible D gene (6 bases). The CDR3 runs 15 residues. Germline V gene data show CDR1 as SGHAT and CDR2 as FQNNGV. Trimming removed 2 bases from V and 3 bases from J, with 10 bases in between. Looking up the rest from reference TRBV11-2 and TRBJ1-4 gives the full variable domain: EAGVAQSPRYKIIEKRQSVAFWCNPISGHATLYWYQQILGQGPKLLIQFQNNGVVDDSQLPKDRFSAERLKGVDSTLKIQPAKLEDSAVYLCASSLSGGSNEKLFFGSGTQLSVL.